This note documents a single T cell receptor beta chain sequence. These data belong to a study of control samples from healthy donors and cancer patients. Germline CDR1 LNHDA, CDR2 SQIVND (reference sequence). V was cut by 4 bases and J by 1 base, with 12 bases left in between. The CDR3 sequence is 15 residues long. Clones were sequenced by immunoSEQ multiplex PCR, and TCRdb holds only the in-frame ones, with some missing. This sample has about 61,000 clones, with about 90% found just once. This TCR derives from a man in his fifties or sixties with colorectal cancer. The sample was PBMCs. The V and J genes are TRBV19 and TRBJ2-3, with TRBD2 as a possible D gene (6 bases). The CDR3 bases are TGTGCCAGTAGTACCCCTGGCGGGGGCACAGATACGCAGTATTTT. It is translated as CASSTPGGGTDTQYF.